This T cell receptor (beta chain) stems from a study of identical twins. CDR3 size: 13 residues. CDR1 and CDR2 from the germline V gene are SGHDT and YYEEEE. Between the trimmed V and J ends, which lost 4 bases and 10 bases, there was a span of 17 bases. Study results and limitations: Twin-shared out-of-frame alpha sequences were enriched for low generation probability.

MiXCR, applied by TCRdb to the 5' RACE reads, yields one record per CDR3 protein. The table lists 500,000 to 550,000 distinct CDR3 sequences, 20% to 25% of them singletons, with under 0.95% in the top ten. This clonotype was observed a handful of times. Its cognate antigen is unknown. These sequences were also reported in another study, on T cells expressing NK-cell markers.

The sequenced sample consisted of CD4+ T cells sorted from blood. The clonotype was recovered from a woman under 30 in good health. The gene calls are TRBV5-6 and TRBJ1-1, with D possibly TRBD1 on 5 matching bases. The CDR3 sequence is CASSHNRLVLAFF. The CDR3 nucleotides are TGTGCCAGCAGCCATAACAGGCTCGTCCTAGCTTTCTTT.